A single sample is the source of the 30 T cell receptor beta chains below, sequenced in a study of T-cell reconstitution after alpha-beta-depleted transplantation in children. Unique molecular identifiers were incorporated when the TCRbeta library was constructed. MiXCR was run by TCRdb on the PCR reads, yielding one entry per CDR3 protein. In the table there are 100,000 or so distinct CDR3 sequences, approximately 8% of which are singletons. Sequencing was performed on PBMCs, taken before TCRalphabeta/CD19-depleted stem cell transplant. The receptors were sampled from a boy under 10 years old with acute lymphoblastic leukemia, due to receive a stem cell transplant.

The chain has TRBV12-3 or TRBV12-4 and TRBJ1-5; perhaps TRBD1 as D (6 bases). V was trimmed by 2 bases and J by 7 bases, leaving 15 bases between them. This CDR3 region has 15 residues. CDR3 sequence (DNA): TGTGCCAGCAGTTTAAGCGAGGGGGTTAGACAGCCCCAGCATTTT. Translated: CASSLSEGVRQPQHF.

This clonotype was counted only a few times. The genes are TRBV20-1 and TRBJ1-1; 7 nucleotides line up with TRBD1. V dropped 0 bases and J dropped 4; count of bases not matched to a gene: 5. This CDR3 spans 14 amino acids. The germline gives CDR1 DFQATT, CDR2 SNEGSKA (reference sequence). CDR3 sequence: CSAREGDSFTEAFF. CDR3 coding DNA: TGCAGTGCTAGAGAGGGGGACAGTTTCACTGAAGCTTTCTTT.

This clonotype was observed a few times. The chain couples TRBV4-1 to TRBJ2-1, with D perhaps TRBD1 or TRBD2 (6 bases each). V shed 0 bases and J shed 2 bases, with 11 bases lying between them. CDR3 size: 16 residues. The V gene's germline CDR1 is MGHRA and CDR2 YSYEKL. For the CDR3, the DNA is TGCGCCAGCAGCCAAGAGACGGGGGCTCCCTACAATGAGCAGTTCTTC. Translation: CASSQETGAPYNEQFF.

Ten or more counts support this clonotype. The chain uses TRBV11-3 and TRBJ2-1; D uncertain. From germline, CDR1 is SGHNT and CDR2 YENEEA. This CDR3 region has 13 residues. V was clipped by 2 bases and J by 9 bases, with 11 bases between them. The CDR3 loop reads CASSLLSGTEQFF. In DNA form, the CDR3 reads TGTGCCAGCAGCTTACTCTCCGGAACTGAGCAGTTCTTC.

This clonotype appeared many times. J is TRBJ1-3 and V is TRBV7-4; D gene unclear. The V gene lost 1 base and the J gene lost 0 bases, with 7 bases spanning the gap. The CDR3 covers 15 residues. Germline CDR1 SGHVT, CDR2 SQSDAQ. The CDR3 reads CASSLDVHSGNTIYF. CDR3 coding DNA: TGTGCCAGCAGCTTAGACGTTCACTCTGGAAACACCATATATTTT. Based on the CDR3 plus reference TRBV7-4 and TRBJ1-3, the full variable domain is GAGVSQSPRYKVAKRGRDVALRCDSISGHVTLYWYRQTLGQGSEVLTYSQSDAQRDKSGRPSGRFSAERPERSVSTLKIQRTEQGDSAVYLCASSLDVHSGNTIYFGEGSWLTVV.

By share of the sample, this clonotype is medium-sized. V is TRBV5-1 and J is TRBJ1-1; a possible D gene is TRBD1 (5 bases). Germline V lookup: CDR1 SGHRS, CDR2 YFSETQ. The CDR3 is made up of 15 amino acids. Trimming stripped 0 bases from V and 0 bases from J, with 9 bases between. The CDR3 is CASSLVGPMNTEAFF. Here the CDR3 DNA reads TGCGCCAGCAGCTTGGTGGGGCCTATGAACACTGAAGCTTTCTTT.

This clonotype was observed at least ten times. The junction differs from germline at one of its ends, possibly a read error. The chain carries TRBV6-1 and TRBJ2-5; either TRBD1 or TRBD2 may supply D (5 bases each). The CDR3 runs to 14 residues. Germline V gene data show CDR1 as MNHNS and CDR2 as SASEGT. The CDR3 DNA reads TGTGCCAGCAGTGAGCCCCGATGGGACGGGGCCAGGGACTTC. The encoded protein is CASSEPRWDGARDF.

Note on this clonotype: One junction end disagrees with the germline gene, perhaps due to a read error. The V and J genes are TRBV13 and TRBJ1-1; TRBD1 matches 8 bases. CDR3 length: 18 residues. Germline loops: CDR1 PRHDT, CDR2 FYEKMQ (reference sequence). The CDR3 loop is CTSSYDRGLTRGNTEAFF. The CDR3 bases are TGTACCAGCAGCTATGACAGGGGACTAACCCGGGGGAACACTGAAGCTTTCTTT. Full variable domain (missing parts from reference TRBV13 and TRBJ1-1): AAGVIQSPRHLIKEKRETATLKCYPIPRHDTVYWYQQGPGQDPQFLISFYEKMQSDKGSIPDRFSAQQFSDYHSELNMSSLELGDSALYFCTSSYDRGLTRGNTEAFFGQGTRLTVV.

This clonotype was seen many times. V is TRBV20-1 and J is TRBJ1-6; D perhaps matches TRBD1 (5 bases). The germline V and J ends were trimmed by 2 bases and 10 bases, with 15 bases remaining between them. The CDR3 contains 14 residues. CDR1 is DFQATT, CDR2 SNEGSKA, per germline (reference sequence). The CDR3 spells CSARPPGEASPLHF. The CDR3 nucleotides read TGCAGTGCTAGACCGCCGGGGGAAGCATCACCCCTCCACTTT.

This clonotype was found many times. This rearrangement joins TRBV24-1 to TRBJ2-2, with D perhaps matching TRBD1 or TRBD2 (5 bases each). The CDR3 extends over 17 amino acids. Germline CDR1 reads KGHDR; CDR2 reads SFDVKD. V was cut by 2 bases and J by 4 bases, with 16 bases left in between. CDR3 DNA sequence: TGTGCCACCAGTGATTATGACAACGGGGCCCCCACCGGGGAGCTGTTTTTT. Translating gives CATSDYDNGAPTGELFF.

The rearrangement uses TRBV20-1 and TRBJ2-1; D possibly uses TRBD1 or TRBD2 (7 bases each). There are 15 residues in the CDR3. Germline CDR1 reads DFQATT; CDR2 reads SNEGSKA (reference sequence). Trimming stripped 3 bases from V and 10 bases from J, with 22 bases between. CDR3 region: CSASFQGGRTREQFF. The CDR3 DNA reads TGCAGTGCTAGTTTTCAGGGGGGCCGGACTAGGGAGCAGTTCTTC.

This clonotype turned up a few times. The chain links TRBV20-1 to TRBJ1-2; D gene unclear. Per the germline V gene, CDR1 is DFQATT and CDR2 is SNEGSKA (reference sequence). The V end was cut by 0 bases, the J end by 2 bases, with 13 bases between. This CDR3 contains 15 residues. The CDR3 loop is CSARDYRDTNYGYTF. CDR3 in DNA: TGCAGTGCTAGAGATTATCGAGATACAAACTATGGCTACACCTTC.

Many counts were recorded for this clonotype. The V and J genes are TRBV7-9 and TRBJ2-7; D unclear. Trimming removed 8 bases at V and 2 bases at J, with 10 bases between. There are 12 residues in the CDR3. Per the germline V gene, CDR1 is SEHNR and CDR2 is FQNEAQ (reference sequence). CDR3 bases: TGTGCCAGCGGACCAACGGCCTACGAGCAGTACTTC. Amino acids: CASGPTAYEQYF. The full variable domain, completed using reference TRBV7-9 and TRBJ2-7, is DTGVSQNPRHKITKRGQNVTFRCDPISEHNRLYWYRQTLGQGPEFLTYFQNEAQLEKSRLLSDRFSAERPKGSFSTLEIQRTEQGDSAMYLCASGPTAYEQYFGPGTRLTVT.

The gene calls are TRBV6-5 and TRBJ1-2; 7 bases are a match to TRBD1. The V segment lost 2 bases and the J segment 4 bases; nucleotides outside the gene matches: 7. This CDR3 has 15 residues. In germline, CDR1 is MNHEY, CDR2 SVGAGI. CDR3 DNA sequence: TGTGCCAGCAGTTACAGAGCAGGGGGGATCTATGGCTACACCTTC. It is translated as CASSYRAGGIYGYTF.

The CDR3 DNA reads as TGTGCCAGCTCACCGGGTTCGGGGGAGCCCCAGCATTTT. Its protein product is CASSPGSGEPQHF. This rearrangement joins TRBV18 to TRBJ1-5; tentative D call: TRBD1 (5 bases). The V gene lost 3 bases and the J gene lost 8 bases, with 11 bases spanning the gap. The CDR3 runs 13 residues. The germline CDR1 and CDR2 sequences are KGHSH and LQKENI.

This clonotype showed up many times. The chain joins TRBV7-8 to TRBJ2-2, with D uncertain. The germline CDR1 and CDR2 sequences are SGHVS and FQNEAQ. The CDR3 contains 17 residues. Trimming cost V 3 bases and J 3 bases, with 17 bases left between them. This CDR3 is CASSFSRRRNHTGELFF. In nucleotides, the CDR3 is TGTGCCAGCAGCTTTAGTCGGCGGCGTAATCACACCGGGGAGCTGTTTTTT.

This clonotype was seen a handful of times. The rearrangement links TRBV6-2 or TRBV6-3 to TRBJ2-7, with D hard to call. The CDR3 is made up of 14 amino acids. From germline, CDR1 is MNHEY and CDR2 SVGEGT. The V and J ends lost 2 bases and 5 bases respectively, with 13 bases between them. The CDR3 coding sequence is TGTGCCAGCAGTTACGTACGGAGTTTCAACGAGCAGTACTTC. This gives the protein CASSYVRSFNEQYF.

This clonotype was seen at least ten times. The rearrangement uses TRBV7-8 and TRBJ2-3; TRBD2 aligns across 11 bases. This CDR3 is built from 15 residues. V lost 3 bases, J lost 2 bases, and 1 base stayed unmatched. Germline V gene sequence: CDR1 SGHVS, CDR2 FQNEAQ. The CDR3 sequence: CASSLTSGATDTQYF. As DNA, the CDR3 is TGTGCCAGCAGCTTGACTAGCGGGGCCACAGATACGCAGTATTTT. The variable domain in full, completed from reference TRBV7-8 and TRBJ2-3, reads GAGVSQSPRYKVAKRGQDVALRCDPISGHVSLFWYQQALGQGPEFLTYFQNEAQLDKSGLPSDRFFAERPEGSVSTLKIQRTQQEDSAVYLCASSLTSGATDTQYFGPGTRLTVL.

The rearrangement joins TRBV12-3 or TRBV12-4 to TRBJ2-7; the D gene could be TRBD1 or TRBD2 (6 bases each). This CDR3 is 13 amino acids long. V lost 3 bases and J 6 bases, leaving 12 bases between the germline ends. Written as DNA, the CDR3 is TGTGCCAGCAGTTTGGGGGGCCCCGCCGAGCAGTACTTC. Protein product: CASSLGGPAEQYF.

Many counts were recorded for this clonotype. The rearrangement joins TRBV7-9 to TRBJ2-3; 12 bases fit TRBD2. After removal of 1 base from V and 6 bases from J, the junction contained 8 bases not matched to a gene. Per germline, CDR1 SEHNR and CDR2 FQNEAQ (reference sequence). CDR3 size: 17 residues. The CDR3 loop is CASSLGLAGATWDTQYF. In DNA form, the CDR3 reads TGTGCCAGCAGCTTAGGACTAGCGGGGGCCACATGGGATACGCAGTATTTT.

This chain joins TRBV12-3 or TRBV12-4 and TRBJ2-2; tentatively, D is TRBD2 (7 bases). Trimming cost V 2 bases and J 7 bases, with 14 bases left between them. The CDR3 has 15 residues. CDR3 protein: CASSLMGGPDGELFF. In DNA, the CDR3 is TGTGCCAGCAGTTTAATGGGGGGGCCGGACGGGGAGCTGTTTTTT.

This clonotype has a handful of counts. The genes are TRBV20-1 and TRBJ2-7; D not certain. V was clipped by 1 base and J by 4 bases, with 8 bases between them. The germline CDR1 and CDR2 sequences are DFQATT and SNEGSKA (reference sequence). The CDR3 is made up of 12 amino acids. The CDR3 spells CSARGGAYEQYF. CDR3 nucleotides: TGCAGTGCTAGAGGAGGAGCTTACGAGCAGTACTTC.

There are a few counts of this clonotype. The chain links TRBV3-1 to TRBJ2-7, with D perhaps TRBD1 or TRBD2 (6 bases each). The germline V and J ends were trimmed by 3 bases and 3 bases, with 9 bases remaining between them. Germline V gene lookup returns CDR1 LGHDT and CDR2 YNNKEL (reference sequence). The CDR3 is made up of 13 amino acids. The CDR3 sequence: CASSQRGDYEQYF. DNA for the CDR3: TGTGCCAGCAGCCAGAGGGGGGACTACGAGCAGTACTTC.

This clonotype was detected a few times. This CDR3 is CASSEMEGHTEAFF. CDR3 DNA: TGTGCCAGCAGTGAGATGGAGGGGCACACTGAAGCTTTCTTT. The chain employs TRBV6-1 and TRBJ1-1, with D perhaps matching TRBD1 (5 bases). With 3 bases removed from V and 3 bases from J, the gap between germline ends came to 11 bases. The CDR3 totals 14 residues. CDR1 MNHNS and CDR2 SASEGT come from the germline V gene.

This clonotype occurred a few times. V gene TRBV20-1 combines with J gene TRBJ2-7; 10 bases align to TRBD1. The germline gives CDR1 DFQATT, CDR2 SNEGSKA (reference sequence). V lost 2 bases to trimming and J lost 3 bases; unmatched junction nucleotides: 10. The CDR3 sequence is 16 residues long. This CDR3 is CSARYTRDRGSYEQYF. The CDR3 bases are TGCAGTGCTAGATATACCCGGGACAGGGGCAGCTACGAGCAGTACTTC.

This clonotype occurred a few times. The chain links TRBV5-4 to TRBJ2-5; D is unclear. V shed 4 bases and J shed 5 bases, with 18 bases lying between them. The germline V gene encodes CDR1 SGHNT and CDR2 YYREEE (reference sequence). The CDR3 contains 15 residues. This CDR3 is CASSGEPVHGETQYF. In nucleotides, the CDR3 is TGTGCCAGCAGCGGGGAACCGGTCCATGGTGAGACCCAGTACTTC.

This clonotype was seen at least ten times. The chain uses TRBV7-9 and TRBJ2-2; D remains unclear. The CDR3 consists of 13 residues. V shed 1 base and J shed 4 bases, with 4 bases lying between them. Looked up from germline, CDR1 is SEHNR and CDR2 is FQNEAQ (reference sequence). The CDR3 region is CASSLGSTGELFF. The CDR3 DNA sequence: TGTGCCAGCAGCTTAGGCAGCACCGGGGAGCTGTTTTTT.

This clonotype was counted at least ten times. This sequence joins TRBV21-1 and TRBJ2-7; TRBD1, the table's D call, lacks a check against the DNA. TRBV21-1 is labeled a pseudogene. There are 14 residues in the CDR3. The CDR3 nucleotides read TGTGCCAGCAGCCCCACAGGGGACCCCTACGAGCAGTACTTC. This sequence encodes CASSPTGDPYEQYF.

On this clonotype itself: The CDR3 does not close with the conserved phenylalanine or tryptophan, likely indicating a read error. The DNA for the CDR3 is TGTGCCAGCAGTAGGGGGACAGGGAAAGAGCAGTACTCC. Residues: CASSRGTGKEQYS. V gene TRBV5-4 combines with J gene TRBJ2-7, with TRBD1 matching 9 bases. Germline CDR1 reads SGHNT; CDR2 reads YYREEE (reference sequence). The CDR3 totals 13 residues. J was trimmed by 7 bases and V by 5 bases; bases with no gene match: 7.

The CDR3 reads CASSLWGEGIETQYF. The CDR3 DNA reads as TGTGCCAGCAGTTTATGGGGGGAGGGGATAGAGACCCAGTACTTC. V is TRBV28 and J is TRBJ2-5, with 7 bases aligning to TRBD2. V was clipped by 0 bases and J by 4 bases; unmatched bases: 5. Per the germline V gene, CDR1 is MDHEN and CDR2 is SYDVKM. This CDR3 is 15 amino acids long.